This passage covers 9 T cell receptor beta chains from one sample sequenced in a study of Graves' ophthalmopathy and Graves' hyperthyroidism. The study amplified TCR beta CDR3 regions using RNA transcripts. HTBI primers served in a first-round RT-PCR, which a second-round multiplex PCR followed. MiXCR, run by TCRdb on the multiplex PCR reads, gives a single entry per CDR3 protein. The data hold 300,000 to 350,000 distinct CDR3 sequences, with 15% to 20% observed a single time. Specimen: peripheral blood. The receptors here all came from an adult man with Graves' ophthalmopathy.

In this sample, this clonotype turned up many times. The V and J genes are TRBV5-1 and TRBJ1-1, with 9 bases matching TRBD1. Germline V gene lookup returns CDR1 SGHRS and CDR2 YFSETQ. The CDR3 is 14 residues long. V was pared by 3 bases and J by 4 bases, with 4 bases of the junction left unmatched. CDR3 protein: CASSSGQGGTEAFF. The CDR3 coding sequence is TGCGCCAGCAGCTCGGGACAGGGCGGCACTGAAGCTTTCTTT.

This clonotype was seen at least ten times. This chain joins TRBV5-1 and TRBJ1-1, with 8 bases that match TRBD1. V gave up 4 bases and J gave up 4 bases; unmatched junction bases: 6. Germline V gene sequence: CDR1 SGHRS, CDR2 YFSETQ. The CDR3 length is 14 residues. The CDR3 bases are TGCGCCAGCAGCGGAACAGGGGGAGGCACTGAAGCTTTCTTT. Residues: CASSGTGGGTEAFF.

The table lists this clonotype with many counts. Written as DNA, the CDR3 is TGCGCCAGCAGCCAAGGCGGGCAGGGGACTCAGCCCCAGCATTTT. It yields the protein CASSQGGQGTQPQHF. The genes are TRBV4-1 and TRBJ1-5; D is perhaps TRBD1 (6 bases). Germline values: CDR1 MGHRA, CDR2 YSYEKL. The CDR3 runs 15 residues. The V and J ends lost 1 base and 6 bases respectively, with 13 bases between them.

This clonotype was observed a single time. This chain links TRBV11-2 with TRBJ2-7; tentative D call: TRBD1 (6 bases). CDR3 length: 15 residues. CDR1 is SGHAT and CDR2 is FQNNGV in the germline V gene. Trimming shortened V by 1 base and J by 3 bases, and 13 bases separated the two germline ends. The CDR3 spells CASSLAVLGGYEQYF. CDR3 sequence (DNA): TGTGCCAGCAGCTTAGCCGTGTTAGGGGGCTACGAGCAGTACTTC.

The V call is TRBV12-3 or TRBV12-4, the J call TRBJ1-1; weak D call: TRBD1 (5 bases). Between the trimmed V and J ends, which lost 5 bases and 4 bases, there was a span of 20 bases. This CDR3 has 16 residues. CDR3 nucleotides: TGTGCCAGCAGTCCCCGGCAGGGATTGATGAGCACTGAAGCTTTCTTT. It translates to CASSPRQGLMSTEAFF.

This clonotype was picked up many times. This chain uses TRBV29-1 with TRBJ2-7; D possibly corresponds to TRBD2 (5 bases). This CDR3 is 15 amino acids long. CDR1 is SQVTM and CDR2 is ANQGSEA in the germline V gene. The V end lost 6 bases, the J end lost 7 bases, and 25 bases lay between the germline ends. The DNA for the CDR3 is TGCAGCGTGGGTGGTGCGGGCGCGGCGGTTGGAGAGCAGTACTTC. This sequence encodes CSVGGAGAAVGEQYF.

This clonotype has at least ten counts. The chain employs TRBV20-1 and TRBJ2-7, with TRBD1 matching 8 bases. The J segment lost 5 bases and the V segment lost 3 bases, leaving 6 bases of the junction unmatched. The CDR3 is 13 amino acids. Germline CDR1 DFQATT, CDR2 SNEGSKA (reference sequence). CDR3 nucleotides: TGCAGTGCTAGGAGGACAGGGAACCACGAGCAGTACTTC. Its translation: CSARRTGNHEQYF.

This clonotype was detected a few times. The chain has TRBV29-1 and TRBJ2-2, with 7 bases that match TRBD2. The CDR3 contains 13 residues. Germline CDR1 and CDR2: SQVTM and ANQGSEA. The junction had 0 bases not matched to a gene; V was cut back by 2 bases and J by 3 bases. The CDR3 coding sequence is TGCAGCGTTGAACTAGCGGACACCGGGGAGCTGTTTTTT. Its translation is CSVELADTGELFF.

This clonotype showed up many times. The rearrangement joins TRBV6-2 or TRBV6-3 to TRBJ2-2, with a tentative D call TRBD1 (6 bases). The germline V gene encodes CDR1 MNHEY and CDR2 SVGEGT. The length of the CDR3 is 15 residues. Trimming pared 5 bases from V and 3 bases from J, leaving 13 bases between. The DNA of the CDR3 is TGTGCCAGCAGTAACCGGGACATTTACACCGGGGAGCTGTTTTTT. It codes for CASSNRDIYTGELFF.